This T cell receptor beta chain was captured in a study of identical twins. CDR1 MDHEN and CDR2 SYDVKM come from the germline V gene. V was shortened by 6 bases and J by 1 base, with 15 bases between the two germline ends. The CDR3 has 15 residues. Study results and limitations: Modeled out-of-frame TCR alpha sharing in monozygotic twins fell below observed levels. An excess of low generation probability was shown by twin-shared out-of-frame alpha sequences. In cord blood, abundant beta clonotypes had fewer insertions; memory showed no trend.

On this clonotype itself: No antigen is known for it.

TCRdb called the 5' RACE reads again in MiXCR, with one record for every CDR3 protein. The table records roughly 1,500,000 distinct CDR3 sequences, under 35% of them present only once. This chain connects TRBV28 to TRBJ1-2, with unresolved D. The sequenced material came from cord blood. The clonotype was recovered from a newborn girl in good health. The CDR3 DNA reads TGTGCCAGCAGATACGGGGATTCTTTTAACTATGGCTACACCTTC. This encodes CASRYGDSFNYGYTF.